This entry describes one T cell receptor beta chain. The data were taken from a study of blood T cell repertoires in COVID-19. Sequencing used immunoSEQ multiplex PCR; TCRdb keeps in-frame clones, though not all of them. This table has 350,000 to 550,000 clones, about 89% appearing once. The germline V gene has CDR1 LNHDA and CDR2 SQIVND (reference sequence). The ends were cut back, 4 bases at V and 4 bases at J, with 16 bases in the middle. This CDR3 is 16 amino acids long. The sequencing sample was made of peripheral blood. The clonotype comes from a woman aged 25 to 45 with acute or convalescent COVID-19. V gene TRBV19 combines with J gene TRBJ1-4; TRBD1 might be the D (5 bases). CDR3 residues: CASSTQLQALNEKLFF. The CDR3 bases are TGTGCCAGTAGTACACAATTACAGGCCCTTAATGAAAAACTGTTTTTT.